This T cell receptor beta chain was obtained from a study of CD8 T cells in Susac syndrome. The CDR3 is 17 residues long. Per germline, CDR1 SGHDT and CDR2 YYEEEE. Trimming cost V 0 bases and J 3 bases; bases outside gene matches: 4. RNA amounts of about 0.5 to 1 ug underwent reverse transcription with random hexamers. TCRdb reprocessed the immunoSEQ multiplex PCR reads with MiXCR, giving one entry per CDR3 protein. The sample lists about 210,000 distinct CDR3 sequences, 80% to 95% occurring once. This sequence originates from a human donor in good health. The source material was CD4+ T cells from PBMCs. The V call is TRBV5-6, the J call TRBJ2-2, with 11 bases fitting TRBD2. CDR3 nucleotides: TGTGCCAGCAGCTTGGGACTAGCGGGGCCAGACACCGGGGAGCTGTTTTTT. Translating gives CASSLGLAGPDTGELFF.